The T cell receptor beta chain under discussion was sequenced for a study of PD-1 blockade in classical Hodgkin lymphoma. Across the whole study: The patients were dosed with nivolumab 3 mg/kg, infused intravenously every 2 weeks. Study conclusions and caveats: Sources of repertoire differences remain undefined, possibly disease activity or prior therapy. As was reported, newly diagnosed patients showed lower baseline TCR diversity than healthy donors did. Prior to therapy, complete responders displayed diversity much like that of newly diagnosed patients.

The length of the CDR3 is 11 residues. V was trimmed by 4 bases and J by 10 bases, leaving 11 bases between them. Germline lookup yields CDR1 DFQATT and CDR2 SNEGSKA (reference sequence). Sequenced by immunoSEQ multiplex PCR; TCRdb stores in-frame clones only, minus some. The table has about 30,000 clones, about 70% seen once; the top ten hold around 4.2%. As concerns this clone: Its antigen remains unknown.

Every single patient, without exception, relapsed after autologous stem cell transplantation, and brentuximab vedotin exposure varied. The clonotype comes from a human donor with classical Hodgkin lymphoma. This sample comprised peripheral blood mononuclear cells (PBMCs), obtained before the second cycle of nivolumab. The chain combines TRBV20-1 with TRBJ2-1; D perhaps matches TRBD1 (5 bases). CDR3 residues: CSAIRKGEQFF. CDR3 nucleotides: TGCAGTGCTATTAGGAAGGGGGAGCAGTTCTTC.